This paragraph reports one T cell receptor beta chain. Its specificity is not known. The record originates from a study of CD8+ T cells in alopecia areata. The study, taken as a whole, reports: Scalp repertoires also include resident alphabeta T cells from normal skin. For lesional scalp, especially alopecia totalis/universalis, clonality was higher than in normal scalp.

The V end was cut by 1 base, the J end by 3 bases, with 4 bases between. The CDR3 is 13 residues long. CDR1 is SSHAT, CDR2 FNYEAQ, per germline (reference sequence). RNA was isolated and reverse transcribed to cDNA, the sequencing template. Clones were read by immunoSEQ multiplex PCR, and TCRdb kept only the in-frame ones, dropping some. The repertoire holds about 200,000 clones, roughly 56% seen once, with roughly 5.3% in the top ten. The researchers isolated CD4+ and CD8+ T cells from PBMCs by sorting. The sample consisted of CD8+ T cells sorted from blood. The genes are TRBV7-7 and TRBJ1-5, with D unresolved. The TCR comes from a human donor in good health. CDR3 sequence: CASSLGINQPQHF. CDR3 coding DNA: TGTGCCAGCAGCTTAGGGATCAATCAGCCCCAGCATTTT.